Only a few counts were recorded for the clone carrying this TCR delta chain. Its antigen is not identified. The sample originates from a study of Vδ1+ human thymocytes. The V gene's germline CDR1 is TSWWSYY and CDR2 QGS. Trimming pared 1 base from V and 0 bases from J, leaving 21 bases between. This CDR3 is built from 19 residues. The sorted cells were CD3+ Vdelta1+ Vdelta2- thymocytes from alphabeta-depleted thymus. The study's findings and limits: Thymic TRG and TRD repertoires appeared highly polyclonal, with Gaussian CDR3 length distributions. Unexpected Vdelta2 sequences could cause misinterpretation of bulk repertoire data.

Sequences come from RNA converted to cDNA by reverse transcription. CDR3 amplicons came from multiplex PCR with pooled V-gene forward and constant-region reverse primers. TCRdb re-called the multiplex PCR reads via CATT. This table holds roughly 50,000 delta-chain clones, more than 15% found once. Sequencing used Vdelta1+ gamma-delta thymocytes from the thymus. Regarding subset: FACS-sorted CD3+ TCRalphabeta- TCRVdelta1+ TCRVdelta2- thymocytes. V gene TRDV1 combines with J gene TRDJ1, with TRDD2 as a possible D gene (5 bases). This sequence was found in a boy younger than two who had congenital heart surgery. The CDR3 protein is CALGERALRSWLYTDKLIF. CDR3 coding DNA: TGTGCTCTTGGGGAACGGGCCCTTCGATCTTGGTTGTACACCGATAAACTCATCTTT.